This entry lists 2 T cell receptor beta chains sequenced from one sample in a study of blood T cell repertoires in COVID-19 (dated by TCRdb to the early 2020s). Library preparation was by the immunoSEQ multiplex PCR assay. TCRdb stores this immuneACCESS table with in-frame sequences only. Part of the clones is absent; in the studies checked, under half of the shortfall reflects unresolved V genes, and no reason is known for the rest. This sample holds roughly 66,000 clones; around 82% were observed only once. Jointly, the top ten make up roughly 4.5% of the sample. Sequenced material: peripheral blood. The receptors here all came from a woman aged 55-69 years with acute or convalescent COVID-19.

Written as DNA, the CDR3 is TGCGCCAGCAGCTTGGAACAGGGGAATGAGCAGTTCTTC. Amino acid sequence: CASSLEQGNEQFF. The V and J genes are TRBV5-1 and TRBJ2-1; 7 nucleotides line up with TRBD1. CDR3 length: 13 residues. V was clipped by 0 bases and J by 7 bases; unmatched bases: 1. CDR1 and CDR2 from the germline V gene are SGHRS and YFSETQ.

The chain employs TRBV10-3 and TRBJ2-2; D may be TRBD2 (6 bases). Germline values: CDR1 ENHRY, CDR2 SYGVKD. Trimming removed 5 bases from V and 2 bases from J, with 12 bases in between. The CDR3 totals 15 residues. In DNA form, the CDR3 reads TGTGCCATCAGTCGAGGGACTGTTAACACCGGGGAGCTGTTTTTT. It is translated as CAISRGTVNTGELFF.